This T cell receptor beta chain stems from a study of beta chain features in type 1 diabetes. The study's findings and limits: All four CD4+ subsets of Type 1 diabetes patients contained TCRB CDR3s that were moderately but significantly shorter.

This clone was counted at least ten times. Its antigen is still unknown. Expressed TCRB transcripts were sequenced because the entire RNA isolate underwent reverse transcription. Assay: immunoSEQ multiplex PCR; the TCRdb copy retains only in-frame clones and omits some. The sample holds about 190,000 clones, 7% to 9% seen once. This CDR3 has 14 amino acids. CDR1 SQVTM and CDR2 ANQGSEA come from the germline V gene. J was trimmed by 5 bases and V by 4 bases; bases with no gene match: 10. Input material: central memory CD4+ T cells from blood. The V gene is TRBV29-1, the J gene TRBJ2-7; 8 nucleotides align to TRBD1. The clonotype comes from a man aged 18 to 35 with type 1 diabetes. Written as DNA, the CDR3 is TGCAGCGTTGGCGGCGGGACAGGAGGCGACGAGCAGTACTTC. This gives the protein CSVGGGTGGDEQYF.